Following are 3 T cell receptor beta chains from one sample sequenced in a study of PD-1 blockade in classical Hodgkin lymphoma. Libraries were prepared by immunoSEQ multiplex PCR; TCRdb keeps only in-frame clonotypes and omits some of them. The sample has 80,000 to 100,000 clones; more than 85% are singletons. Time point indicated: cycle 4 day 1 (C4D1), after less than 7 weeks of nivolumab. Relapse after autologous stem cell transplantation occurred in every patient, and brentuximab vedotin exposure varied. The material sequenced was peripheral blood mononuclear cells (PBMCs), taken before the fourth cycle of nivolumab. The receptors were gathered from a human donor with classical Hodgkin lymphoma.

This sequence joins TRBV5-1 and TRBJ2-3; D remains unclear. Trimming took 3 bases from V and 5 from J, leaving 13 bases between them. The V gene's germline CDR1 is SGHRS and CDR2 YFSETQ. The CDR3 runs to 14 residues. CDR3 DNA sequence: TGCGCCAGCAGCTACCCAAGAGACGGAGATACGCAGTATTTT. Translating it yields CASSYPRDGDTQYF.

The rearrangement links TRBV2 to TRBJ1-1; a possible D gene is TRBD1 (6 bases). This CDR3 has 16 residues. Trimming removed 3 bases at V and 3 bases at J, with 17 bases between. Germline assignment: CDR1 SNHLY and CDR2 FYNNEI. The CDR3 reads CASSDGGPGGDTEAFF. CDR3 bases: TGTGCCAGCAGTGATGGGGGGCCTGGCGGGGACACTGAAGCTTTCTTT.

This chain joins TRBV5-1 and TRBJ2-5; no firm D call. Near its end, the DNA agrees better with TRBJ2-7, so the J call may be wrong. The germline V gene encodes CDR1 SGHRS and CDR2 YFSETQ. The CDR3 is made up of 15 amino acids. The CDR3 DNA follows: TGCGCCAGCAGCTTGGAATCAGGCGTGTTCTACGAGCAGTACTTC. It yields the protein CASSLESGVFYEQYF.